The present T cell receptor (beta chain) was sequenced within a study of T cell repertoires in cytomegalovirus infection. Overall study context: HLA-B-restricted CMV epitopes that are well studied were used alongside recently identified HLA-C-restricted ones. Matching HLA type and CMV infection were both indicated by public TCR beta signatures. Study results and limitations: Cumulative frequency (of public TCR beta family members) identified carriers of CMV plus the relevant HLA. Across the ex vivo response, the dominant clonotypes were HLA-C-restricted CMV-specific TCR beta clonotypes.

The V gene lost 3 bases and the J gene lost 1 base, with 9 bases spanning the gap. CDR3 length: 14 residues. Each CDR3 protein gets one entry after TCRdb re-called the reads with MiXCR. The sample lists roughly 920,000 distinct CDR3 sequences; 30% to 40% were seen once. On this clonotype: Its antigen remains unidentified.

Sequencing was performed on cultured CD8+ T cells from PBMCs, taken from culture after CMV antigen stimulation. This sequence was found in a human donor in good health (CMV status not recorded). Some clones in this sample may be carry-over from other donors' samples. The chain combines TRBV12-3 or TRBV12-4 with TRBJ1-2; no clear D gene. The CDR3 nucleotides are TGTGCCAGCAGTTTTTCCACGATTAACTATGGCTACACCTTC. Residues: CASSFSTINYGYTF.